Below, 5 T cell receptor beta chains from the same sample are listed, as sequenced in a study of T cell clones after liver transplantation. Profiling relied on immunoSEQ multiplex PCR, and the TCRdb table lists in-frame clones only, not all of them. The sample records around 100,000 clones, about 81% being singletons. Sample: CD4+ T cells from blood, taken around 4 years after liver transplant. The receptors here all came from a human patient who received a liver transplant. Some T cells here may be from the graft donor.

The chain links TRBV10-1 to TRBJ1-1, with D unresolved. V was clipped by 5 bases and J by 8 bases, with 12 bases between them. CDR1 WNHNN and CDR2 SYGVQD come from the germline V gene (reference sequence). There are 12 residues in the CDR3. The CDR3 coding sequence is TGCGCCAGCAGTCTGGCACACTGGGAAGCTTTCTTT. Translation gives CASSLAHWEAFF.

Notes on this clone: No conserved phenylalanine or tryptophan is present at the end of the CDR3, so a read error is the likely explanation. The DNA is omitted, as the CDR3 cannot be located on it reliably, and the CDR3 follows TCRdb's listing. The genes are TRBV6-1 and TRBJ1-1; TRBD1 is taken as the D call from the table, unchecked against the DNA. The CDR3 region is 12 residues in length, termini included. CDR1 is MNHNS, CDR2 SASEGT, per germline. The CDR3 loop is CASSEGGQRVNV.

As DNA, the CDR3 is TGTGCCAGCAGTGAATCGGGGGGCTCTACCAAACTGTTTTTT. Translation: CASSESGGSTKLFF. This chain connects TRBV25-1 to TRBJ1-4, with D perhaps TRBD1 (6 bases). Germline assignment: CDR1 MGHDK and CDR2 SYGVNS. This CDR3 is built from 14 residues. V was trimmed by 1 base and J by 11 bases, leaving 14 bases between them.

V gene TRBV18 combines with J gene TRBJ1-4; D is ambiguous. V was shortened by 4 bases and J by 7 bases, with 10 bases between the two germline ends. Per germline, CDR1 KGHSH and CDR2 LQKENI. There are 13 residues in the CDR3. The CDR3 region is CASSLGIGEKLFF. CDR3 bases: TGTGCCAGCTCACTAGGGATCGGTGAAAAACTGTTTTTT.

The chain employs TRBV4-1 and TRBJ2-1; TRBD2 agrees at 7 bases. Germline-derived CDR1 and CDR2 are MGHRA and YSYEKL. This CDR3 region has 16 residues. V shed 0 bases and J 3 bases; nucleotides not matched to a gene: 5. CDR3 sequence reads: CASSQDLRGNYNEQFF. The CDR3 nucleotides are TGCGCCAGCAGCCAAGATCTGCGGGGGAACTACAATGAGCAGTTCTTC.